This T cell receptor (beta chain) stems from a study of patients and donors after allogeneic stem cell transplantation. Only a few counts were recorded for this clonotype. TCRdb called the RT-PCR reads again in MiXCR, with one record for every CDR3 protein. There are 85,000 to 90,000 distinct CDR3 sequences in the sample; under 50% occur only once, and 50% to 75% lies in the top ten. The CDR3 sequence is 15 residues long. Germline CDR1 reads SGHDT; CDR2 reads YYEEEE. V was pared by 5 bases and J by 5 bases, with 19 bases between. The clonotype comes from a human donor who was either an allogeneic HSCT recipient or a stem cell or donor lymphocyte infusion donor (not recorded which). It is not recorded whose cells these are; they may come from a transplant donor. The sequenced sample was blood, either unsorted or a sorted T cell fraction (not recorded which). The chain uses TRBV5-6 and TRBJ1-1; D perhaps matches TRBD1 (6 bases). The DNA of the CDR3 is TGTGCCAGCAGTTCTCTTGACAGGCCGGATACTGAAGCTTTCTTT. Its protein is CASSSLDRPDTEAFF.